These 9 T cell receptor beta chains originate from one sample sequenced in a study of persistence of HIV-infected CD4 T cells. Nonspecific anti-CD3/anti-CD28 bead stimulation represents the broad CD4+ T cell repertoire. Sorting selected CD4+ T cells upregulating both CD40 ligand and CD69. Their antigens are not known. The immunoSEQ assay was version 4, run in survey mode. Profiling relied on immunoSEQ multiplex PCR, and the TCRdb table lists in-frame clones only, not all of them. The sample carries roughly 43,000 clones, around 90% recorded once. The sequencing used CD4+ T cells sorted from PBMCs after 18-hour stimulation, collected from a patient who received antiretroviral therapy. The receptors were gathered from an adult man with HIV who was CMV-seropositive.

The rearrangement joins TRBV6-5 to TRBJ1-1; D gene unclear. Germline lookup yields CDR1 MNHEY and CDR2 SVGAGI. The CDR3 runs to 15 residues. Deletions cut 6 bases from V and 10 bases from J, with 24 bases between. In nucleotides, the CDR3 is TGTGCCAGCAGCCTCGGACCTTCCGTGACCCAACCAGCTTTCTTT. This translates into CASSLGPSVTQPAFF.

The table lists this clone with a count of one. The chain's CDR3 is CASSPTSEEQFF. In DNA form, the CDR3 reads TGTGCCAGCAGCCCGACTAGCGAAGAGCAGTTCTTC. The V gene is TRBV4-2, the J gene TRBJ2-1; 8 positions match TRBD2. CDR1 is LGHNA, CDR2 YNFKEQ, per germline. CDR3 length equals 12 residues. J lost 10 bases, V lost 4 bases, and 3 bases had no gene match.

The chain uses TRBV24-1 and TRBJ1-5; TRBD1 agrees at 7 bases. V was clipped by 3 bases and J by 6 bases; unmatched bases: 7. CDR1 is KGHDR and CDR2 is SFDVKD in the germline V gene. The CDR3 sequence is 15 residues long. CDR3 protein: CATSDGRGIGQPQHF. As DNA, the CDR3 is TGTGCCACCAGTGATGGCAGGGGGATTGGTCAGCCCCAGCATTTT.

This clone has more than one count but fewer than ten. V usage is TRBV24-1 and J usage is TRBJ1-1; no firm D call. The CDR3 loop spans 15 amino acids. Trimming removed 0 bases at V and 1 base at J, with 8 bases between. Germline-derived CDR1 and CDR2 are KGHDR and SFDVKD. For the CDR3, the DNA is TGTGCCACCAGTGATTTGGGGGAGAGGAACACTGAAGCTTTCTTT. As protein: CATSDLGERNTEAFF.

V usage is TRBV6-5 and J usage is TRBJ1-1; D uncertain. The CDR3 spans 15 residues. Between the trimmed V and J ends, which lost 2 bases and 5 bases, there was a span of 15 bases. Germline CDR1 is MNHEY and CDR2 is SVGAGI. In nucleotides, the CDR3 is TGTGCCAGCAGTTACGACGGCGGACCGGGGACTGAAGCTTTCTTT. Protein product: CASSYDGGPGTEAFF.

This clone was observed once. The V and J genes are TRBV2 and TRBJ2-2; unclear D gene. The CDR3 spans 14 residues. Per germline, CDR1 SNHLY and CDR2 FYNNEI. V lost 6 bases, J lost 1 base, and 9 bases lay in between. The CDR3 sequence is CASRKLGNTGELFF. In nucleotides, the CDR3 is TGTGCCAGCAGGAAGTTGGGGAACACCGGGGAGCTGTTTTTT.

This sequence joins TRBV19 and TRBJ2-7; D is unresolved. The CDR3 length is 11 residues. V shed 3 bases and J shed 4 bases, with 4 bases lying between them. Germline-derived CDR1 and CDR2 are LNHDA and SQIVND (reference sequence). Here the CDR3 DNA reads TGTGCCAGTAGTATTGGATACGAGCAGTACTTC. Its protein product is CASSIGYEQYF.

The DNA for the CDR3 is TGTGCCAGCCGATCGGGACAGACCTCTGAAGCTTTCTTT. Its translation: CASRSGQTSEAFF. The V call is TRBV6-5, the J call TRBJ1-1; TRBD1 matches 7 bases. Looked up from germline, CDR1 is MNHEY and CDR2 is SVGAGI. V shed 8 bases, J shed 6 bases, and the junction held 9 bases outside the gene matches. The length of the CDR3 is 13 residues.

J is TRBJ1-1 and V is TRBV30; no definite D call. Germline lookup yields CDR1 GTSNPN and CDR2 SVGIG (reference sequence). This CDR3 is 13 amino acids long. V was shortened by 0 bases and J by 0 bases, with 5 bases between the two germline ends. The chain's CDR3 is CAWSVSMNTEAFF. The CDR3 DNA is TGTGCCTGGAGTGTATCCATGAACACTGAAGCTTTCTTT.